The 10 T cell receptor beta chains below were found in one sample sequenced in a study of cytomegalovirus exposure and HLA in healthy donors. Generated by immunoSEQ multiplex PCR, the TCRdb table keeps only in-frame clones and is missing some. The sample has roughly 220,000 clones, 75% to 90% seen once. The sample was PBMCs. The receptors come from a woman aged 25 to 39 in good health and CMV-seropositive.

The J gene is TRBJ2-3, the V gene TRBV6-1; maybe TRBD2 (5 bases). Trimming took 5 bases from V and 3 from J, leaving 12 bases between them. Germline values: CDR1 MNHNS, CDR2 SASEGT. This CDR3 comprises 14 residues. The CDR3 DNA is TGTGCCAGCAGTTCGGGGAGTTCGACAGATACGCAGTATTTT. It translates to CASSSGSSTDTQYF.

This rearrangement joins TRBV28 to TRBJ1-3, with D possibly being TRBD1 (6 bases). The germline V gene encodes CDR1 MDHEN and CDR2 SYDVKM. The CDR3 consists of 16 residues. With 5 bases removed from V and 0 bases from J, the gap between germline ends came to 14 bases. The CDR3 nucleotides read TGTGCCAGCAGTGGGAGACAGGAATACTCTGGAAACACCATATATTTT. Protein product: CASSGRQEYSGNTIYF. Full variable domain (missing parts from reference TRBV28 and TRBJ1-3): DVKVTQSSRYLVKRTGEKVFLECVQDMDHENMFWYRQDPGLGLRLIYFSYDVKMKEKGDIPEGYSVSREKKERFSLILESASTNQTSMYLCASSGRQEYSGNTIYFGEGSWLTVV.

V usage is TRBV29-1 and J usage is TRBJ1-1, with 8 bases fitting TRBD1. V gave up 2 bases and J gave up 4 bases; unmatched junction bases: 3. The V gene's germline CDR1 is SQVTM and CDR2 ANQGSEA. This CDR3 has 13 amino acids. The CDR3 here is CSVENGQGTEAFF. CDR3 bases: TGCAGCGTTGAAAATGGACAGGGCACTGAAGCTTTCTTT.

The genes are TRBV12-5 and TRBJ2-1; D unclear. The V and J ends lost 3 bases and 9 bases respectively, with 6 bases between them. The CDR3 runs 11 residues. Germline V lookup: CDR1 LGHNT, CDR2 FRNRAP. The CDR3 DNA reads TGTGCTAGTGGTTTCTCTGGTGAGCAGTTCTTC. Protein sequence: CASGFSGEQFF.

This clone has only one observation. The chain joins TRBV5-8 to TRBJ1-1; D is unresolved. This CDR3 has 12 amino acids. Germline-derived CDR1 and CDR2 are SGHTS and YDEGEE. V lost 2 bases to trimming and J lost 8 bases, with 10 bases between them. CDR3 loop: CASSFWTDEAFF. The CDR3 bases are TGTGCCAGCAGCTTTTGGACGGACGAAGCTTTCTTT.

The gene calls are TRBV7-8 and TRBJ1-2; TRBD1 matches at 8 bases. Germline V lookup: CDR1 SGHVS, CDR2 FQNEAQ. The V segment lost 6 bases and the J segment 8 bases; nucleotides outside the gene matches: 8. This CDR3 contains 13 residues. CDR3 protein: CASRKTGDYGYTF. The CDR3 nucleotides read TGTGCCAGCAGAAAGACAGGGGATTACGGCTACACCTTC.

This clone was picked up a small number of times. The rearrangement joins TRBV5-6 to TRBJ1-2; D is unresolved. CDR3 size: 13 residues. Germline V gives CDR1 SGHDT, CDR2 YYEEEE. V was cut by 4 bases and J by 6 bases, with 13 bases left in between. The CDR3 DNA is TGTGCCAGCAGCCATCCCCAGACGCATGGCTACACCTTC. Translating gives CASSHPQTHGYTF. The entire variable domain, with the rest obtained from reference TRBV5-6 and TRBJ1-2, is as follows: DAGVTQSPTHLIKTRGQQVTLRCSPKSGHDTVSWYQQALGQGPQFIFQYYEEEERQRGNFPDRFSGHQFPNYSSELNVNALLLGDSALYLCASSHPQTHGYTFGSGTRLTVV.

V and J are TRBV27 and TRBJ2-7; TRBD1 agrees at 12 bases. CDR3 length: 15 residues. Germline CDR1 reads MNHEY; CDR2 reads SMNVEV (reference sequence). Unmatched junction bases numbered 10, after V lost 10 bases and J lost 3 bases. The CDR3 sequence: CATNSGQGAIYEQYF. CDR3 coding DNA: TGTGCCACCAATTCGGGACAGGGGGCAATCTACGAGCAGTACTTC.

Here the CDR3 reads CASSLAEILNTEAFF. The CDR3 DNA follows: TGTGCCAGCAGCTTAGCTGAAATCTTGAACACTGAAGCTTTCTTT. The chain carries TRBV7-6 and TRBJ1-1; D is ambiguous. The CDR3 is 15 amino acids. Trimming pared 0 bases from V and 0 bases from J, leaving 8 bases between. Per the germline V gene, CDR1 is SGHVS and CDR2 is FNYEAQ.

The gene calls are TRBV27 and TRBJ2-3; TRBD2 aligns across 11 bases. Germline values: CDR1 MNHEY, CDR2 SMNVEV (reference sequence). The CDR3 extends over 16 amino acids. Trimming took 6 bases from V and 6 from J; bases not matched to a gene: 11. CDR3 bases: TGTGCCAGCAGCTCTTTAGCGGGAGGGCCGCCGGATACGCAGTATTTT. This codes for CASSSLAGGPPDTQYF.